Below are 5 T cell receptor beta chains sequenced from a single sample in a study of T cell changes during pregnancy in multiple sclerosis. Sequenced by immunoSEQ multiplex PCR; TCRdb stores in-frame clones only, minus some. The sample yields 50,000 to 70,000 clones, roughly 89% seen once. The sample was peripheral blood, taken in the second trimester of pregnancy. The origin of the receptors is a female donor with multiple sclerosis, enrolled in a pregnancy study.

V usage is TRBV6-5 and J usage is TRBJ2-5, with D perhaps matching TRBD2 (6 bases). V lost 2 bases and J 5 bases, leaving 15 bases between the germline ends. Germline CDR1 reads MNHEY; CDR2 reads SVGAGI. The CDR3 totals 15 residues. CDR3 bases: TGTGCCAGCAGTTACGCCGGGACTCCCGGGGAGACCCAGTACTTC. Residues: CASSYAGTPGETQYF.

The chain combines TRBV9 with TRBJ2-7; TRBD2 aligns across 8 bases. V dropped 4 bases and J dropped 0; count of bases not matched to a gene: 6. The CDR3 spans 15 residues. Germline CDR1 and CDR2: SGDLS and YYNGEE. The CDR3 nucleotides are TGTGCCAGCAGCCGTAGCGGGGAGAGCTCCTACGAGCAGTACTTC. Translated: CASSRSGESSYEQYF.

This clone is labeled as medium-sized. The chain carries TRBV6-4 and TRBJ2-3; weak D call: TRBD1 (6 bases). CDR3 size: 14 residues. Germline V gene lookup returns CDR1 MRHNA and CDR2 SNTAGT. Trimming left V 2 bases short and J 3 bases short, with 9 bases between. DNA of the CDR3: TGTGCCAGCAGTGACATGGGGGCAACAGATACGCAGTATTTT. Its protein product is CASSDMGATDTQYF.

The DNA for the CDR3 is TGTGCCAGCTCTCTCGGGGTAGCGGACTACAATGAGCAGTTCTTC. This translates into CASSLGVADYNEQFF. V usage is TRBV18 and J usage is TRBJ2-1, with a possible D match to TRBD2 (6 bases). Germline CDR1 is KGHSH and CDR2 is LQKENI. Deletions cut 6 bases from V and 3 bases from J, with 15 bases between. This CDR3 has 15 residues.

The rearrangement links TRBV7-2 to TRBJ2-1; weak D call: TRBD2 (5 bases). V lost 4 bases and J lost 0, with 10 bases in between. Germline CDR1 is SGHTA and CDR2 is FQGNSA. The CDR3 has 15 residues. This CDR3 reads CASSSIASSYNEQFF. CDR3 nucleotides: TGTGCCAGCAGCTCAATAGCGAGCTCCTACAATGAGCAGTTCTTC. The variable domain in full, with the rest retrieved from reference TRBV7-2 and TRBJ2-1, is GAGVSQSPSNKVTEKGKDVELRCDPISGHTALYWYRQSLGQGLEFLIYFQGNSAPDKSGLPSDRFSAERTGGSVSTLTIQRTQQEDSAVYLCASSSIASSYNEQFFGPGTRLTVL.